Below are 5 T cell receptor beta chains sequenced from a single sample in a study of shared clonotypes between healthy human individuals. Libraries were prepared by immunoSEQ multiplex PCR; TCRdb keeps only in-frame clonotypes and omits some of them. The data hold 2 million to 2.5 million clones, with 95% observed a single time. The specimen sequenced was naive CD4+ T cells sorted from blood. Described subset: CD45RA+ positively selected. Every receptor here comes from a man younger than 30 in good health.

The V gene is TRBV6-5, the J gene TRBJ2-7; 8 positions match TRBD2. The CDR3 spans 15 residues. The ends lost 5 bases at V and 6 bases at J; junction bases unmatched: 12. Germline V gene data show CDR1 as MNHEY and CDR2 as SVGAGI. The CDR3 protein is CASSQYSGGAREQYF. CDR3 sequence (DNA): TGTGCCAGCAGTCAATACTCGGGGGGGGCGCGCGAGCAGTACTTC.

For the CDR3, the DNA is TGTGCCAGTAGGACAGGGGGCGTCAGCTATGGCTACACCTTC. Its protein product is CASRTGGVSYGYTF. V gene TRBV19 combines with J gene TRBJ1-2, with TRBD1 identical over 10 bases. V dropped 6 bases and J dropped 4; count of bases not matched to a gene: 5. The CDR3 consists of 14 residues. Per germline, CDR1 LNHDA and CDR2 SQIVND (reference sequence).

In its sample, this clone was seen many times. The chain employs TRBV2 and TRBJ1-6, with 7 nucleotides matching TRBD1. CDR1 and CDR2 from the germline V gene are SNHLY and FYNNEI. There are 14 residues in the CDR3. J gave up 8 bases and V 8 bases, and 9 bases lay outside the gene matches. CDR3 sequence (DNA): TGTGCCAGCCATTACAGGGGTATCGATTCACCCCTCCACTTT. This gives the protein CASHYRGIDSPLHF.

This clone was detected only once. This chain uses TRBV11-2 with TRBJ2-7, with 10 positions matching TRBD1. The CDR3 is made up of 13 amino acids. Germline V lookup: CDR1 SGHAT, CDR2 FQNNGV. J was trimmed by 6 bases and V by 5 bases; bases with no gene match: 4. DNA of the CDR3: TGTGCCAGCAGCCCCTGGACAGGGGGCGAGCAGTACTTC. Translating gives CASSPWTGGEQYF.

The chain links TRBV7-9 to TRBJ1-3; D is possibly TRBD1 (6 bases). V lost 5 bases, J lost 2 bases, and 16 bases lay in between. The germline CDR1 and CDR2 sequences are SEHNR and FQNEAQ (reference sequence). The CDR3 loop spans 16 amino acids. In DNA, the CDR3 is TGTGCCAGCAGCCCCCCAAGGGGGAAAACTGGAAACACCATATATTTT. Its protein is CASSPPRGKTGNTIYF.